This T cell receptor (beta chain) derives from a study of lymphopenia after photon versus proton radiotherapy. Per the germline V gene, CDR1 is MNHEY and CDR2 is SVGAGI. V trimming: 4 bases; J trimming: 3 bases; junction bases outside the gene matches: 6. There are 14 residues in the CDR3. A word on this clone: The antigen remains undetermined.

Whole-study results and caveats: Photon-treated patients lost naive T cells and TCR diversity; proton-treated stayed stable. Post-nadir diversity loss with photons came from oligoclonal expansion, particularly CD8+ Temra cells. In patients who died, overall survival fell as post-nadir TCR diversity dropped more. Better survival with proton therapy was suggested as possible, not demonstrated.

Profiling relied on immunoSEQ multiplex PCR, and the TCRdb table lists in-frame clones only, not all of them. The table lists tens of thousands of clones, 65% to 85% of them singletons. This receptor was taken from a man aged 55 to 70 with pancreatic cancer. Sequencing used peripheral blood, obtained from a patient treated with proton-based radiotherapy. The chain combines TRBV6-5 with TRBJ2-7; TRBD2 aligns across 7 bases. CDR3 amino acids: CASSSRGSGYEQYF. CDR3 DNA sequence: TGTGCCAGCAGTTCGCGCGGGAGTGGCTACGAGCAGTACTTC.